One and the same sample provided the 13 T cell receptor beta chains below, sequenced in a study of neurological immune-mediated disorders. MiXCR, applied by TCRdb to the 5' RACE reads, yields one record per CDR3 protein. The data show around 32,000 distinct CDR3 sequences, roughly an eighth seen once. Source material: PBMCs. These receptors were taken from a woman aged 60-75 years in good health.

In this sample, this clonotype turned up many times. This sequence joins TRBV20-1 and TRBJ1-5; 7 bases fit TRBD1. The CDR3 length is 14 residues. From germline, CDR1 is DFQATT and CDR2 SNEGSKA (reference sequence). With V trimmed by 6 bases and J by 6 bases, 11 bases remained unmatched. CDR3 region: CSARQGGVGQPQHF. The CDR3 DNA is TGCAGTGCGCGTCAGGGGGGGGTCGGTCAGCCCCAGCATTTT.

This clonotype was observed many times. The chain couples TRBV21-1 to TRBJ2-5; TRBD1 is the table's D call, not checked against the DNA. TRBV21-1 is a documented pseudogene. The CDR3 consists of 14 residues. This CDR3 is CASSMGTGQETQYF. The DNA of the CDR3 is TGTGCCAGCAGCATGGGGACGGGACAAGAGACCCAGTACTTC.

At least ten counts were recorded for this clonotype. This chain links TRBV4-2 with TRBJ2-3, with a tentative D call TRBD1 (7 bases). Trimming cost V 2 bases and J 4 bases, with 22 bases left between them. The germline CDR1 and CDR2 sequences are LGHNA and YNFKEQ. This CDR3 is 18 amino acids long. DNA for the CDR3: TGTGCCAGCAGCCAACCCTGGCGGGAACAGGGGAAAGCAGATACGCAGTATTTT. Translated, it gives CASSQPWREQGKADTQYF.

The table lists this clonotype with many counts. The V call is TRBV20-1, the J call TRBJ1-4, with D perhaps TRBD1 (5 bases). The germline gives CDR1 DFQATT, CDR2 SNEGSKA (reference sequence). The V end was cut by 1 base, the J end by 6 bases, with 6 bases between. CDR3 length: 12 amino acids. The CDR3, as DNA: TGCAGTGCTAGAGGGGGGGATGAAAAACTGTTTTTT. Its protein product is CSARGGDEKLFF.

The table lists this clonotype with many counts. The chain uses TRBV20-1 and TRBJ2-5, with 8 bases fitting TRBD2. The J segment lost 2 bases and the V segment lost 0 bases, leaving 8 bases of the junction unmatched. The CDR3 is 16 amino acids. Germline CDR1 is DFQATT and CDR2 is SNEGSKA (reference sequence). The DNA for the CDR3 is TGCAGTGCTAGAGACTGGCGGGGGGCCTCACAAGAGACCCAGTACTTC. Amino acids: CSARDWRGASQETQYF.

This clonotype came up many times. The V gene is TRBV20-1, the J gene TRBJ1-2; D not resolved. Trimming pared 7 bases from V and 4 bases from J, leaving 10 bases between. There are 11 residues in the CDR3. Germline lookup yields CDR1 DFQATT and CDR2 SNEGSKA (reference sequence). The CDR3 loop is CSVGNSYGYTF. The CDR3, as DNA: TGCAGTGTTGGGAACAGCTATGGCTACACCTTC.

This clonotype has a count of ten or more. The chain's CDR3 is CASSTPGLAGVSYNEQFF. The CDR3 coding sequence is TGTGCCAGCAGCACCCCAGGACTAGCGGGAGTGTCCTACAATGAGCAGTTCTTC. V and J are TRBV7-2 and TRBJ2-1; the match to TRBD2 covers 13 bases. Germline CDR1 reads SGHTA; CDR2 reads FQGNSA. There are 18 residues in the CDR3. Unmatched junction bases numbered 8, after V lost 5 bases and J lost 1 base.

This clonotype was detected ten times or more. The chain recombines TRBV20-1 with TRBJ2-6, with 8 bases that match TRBD1. CDR1 DFQATT and CDR2 SNEGSKA come from the germline V gene (reference sequence). V was pared by 4 bases and J by 0 bases, with 5 bases of the junction left unmatched. This CDR3 region has 16 residues. CDR3 amino acids: CSAIGQGLSGANVLTF. CDR3 in DNA: TGCAGTGCTATTGGACAGGGCCTCTCTGGGGCCAACGTCCTGACTTTC.

This clonotype was seen at least ten times. This chain uses TRBV7-3 with TRBJ2-2, with a possible D match to TRBD2 (6 bases). V gave up 5 bases and J gave up 5 bases, with 15 bases separating them. Germline V gene lookup returns CDR1 SGHTA and CDR2 FQGTGA. CDR3 length: 15 residues. CDR3 loop: CASSRRGRATGELFF. The CDR3, as DNA: TGTGCCAGCAGCCGGCGGGGCAGGGCAACCGGGGAGCTGTTTTTT.

This clonotype rates as medium-sized. The chain uses TRBV7-2 and TRBJ1-3, with D unclear. The CDR3 is 16 residues long. Germline CDR1 and CDR2: SGHTA and FQGNSA. V was shortened by 1 base and J by 1 base, with 11 bases between the two germline ends. The CDR3 sequence: CASSLVPSHSGNTIYF. As DNA, the CDR3 is TGTGCCAGCAGCTTAGTCCCAAGTCATTCTGGAAACACCATATATTTT.

V gene TRBV19 combines with J gene TRBJ2-5; 7 bases agree with TRBD2. Germline V gene lookup returns CDR1 LNHDA and CDR2 SQIVND (reference sequence). Trimming cost V 10 bases and J 1 base; bases outside gene matches: 6. There are 13 residues in the CDR3. The CDR3 DNA is TGTGCCACCTCTAGCGGACCCCAAGAGACCCAGTACTTC. Protein: CATSSGPQETQYF.

This clonotype was counted many times. The CDR3 is CASSVAAAGVGYGYTF. The CDR3 DNA reads as TGTGCCAGCAGCGTAGCCGCAGCAGGGGTCGGCTATGGCTACACCTTC. This chain links TRBV9 with TRBJ1-2, with a weak D call TRBD1 (6 bases). V was pared by 0 bases and J by 4 bases, with 16 bases between. Per the germline V gene, CDR1 is SGDLS and CDR2 is YYNGEE. The CDR3 is made up of 16 amino acids.

This clonotype was seen repeatedly, ten times or more. The V gene is TRBV5-6, the J gene TRBJ1-5; D call uncertain. In germline, CDR1 is SGHDT, CDR2 YYEEEE. Between the trimmed V and J ends, which lost 2 bases and 7 bases, there was a span of 13 bases. The CDR3 sequence is 14 residues long. CDR3 region: CASSLSVGKQPQHF. Here the CDR3 DNA reads TGTGCCAGCAGCTTAAGTGTGGGTAAGCAGCCCCAGCATTTT.